The rows below give T cell receptor beta chains drawn from one sample of a study of CD8+ T cells in alopecia areata. TCRdb keeps only in-frame clones here, not all; method: immunoSEQ multiplex PCR. The sample contains about 180,000 clones, roughly 60% of which appear only once. The sequenced sample was CD4+ T cells sorted from blood, obtained at week 0. The source of these receptors is a human donor with alopecia areata. The CDR3 runs from the conserved cysteine through the conserved F or W. A D gene is named only where the DNA matches it firmly. Only part of the rows carry a size: once, few, many, or a class if the clone is expanded.

D	size	V	J	CDR3	DNA
TRBD1	-	TRBV27	TRBJ2-7	CASSIEGQVYEQYF	TGTGCCAGCAGTATCGAGGGACAGGTCTACGAGCAGTACTTC
-	-	TRBV15	TRBJ1-5	CATSRDRDQASQPQHF	TGTGCCACCAGCAGAGACAGGGATCAAGCAAGTCAGCCCCAGCATTTT
TRBD1	-	TRBV14	TRBJ2-4	CASSQQNDRGRKNIQYF	TGTGCCAGCAGCCAACAAAACGACAGGGGGCGTAAAAACATTCAGTACTTC
-	-	TRBV6-1	TRBJ2-5	CASSGGGLGETQYF	TGTGCCAGCAGTGGTGGGGGGCTGGGGGAGACCCAGTACTTC
-	few	TRBV5-1	TRBJ2-3	CASAQGGASDTDTQYF	TGCGCCAGCGCCCAAGGGGGGGCCTCTGACACAGATACGCAGTATTTT
TRBD1	-	TRBV29-1	TRBJ1-2	CSVEITGGADGYTF	TGCAGCGTCGAAATTACAGGGGGCGCGGATGGCTACACCTTC
TRBD1	-	TRBV30	TRBJ2-2	CALRNRGSGELFF	TGTGCCTTGAGGAACAGGGGGTCCGGGGAGCTGTTTTTT
-	-	TRBV29-1	TRBJ1-4	CSVEGDVGKLFF	TGCAGCGTTGAAGGTGATGTGGGAAAACTGTTTTTT
-	-	TRBV18	TRBJ2-7	CAGSLAGQGSFYEQYF	TGTGCCGGCTCATTAGCGGGACAGGGAAGTTTCTACGAGCAGTACTTC
-	-	TRBV20-1	TRBJ1-1	CSAWQSTEAFF	TGCAGTGCTTGGCAGAGTACTGAAGCTTTCTTT
TRBD2	-	TRBV2	TRBJ2-2	CASSDPSGDDGELFF	TGTGCCAGCAGTGACCCTAGCGGGGATGACGGGGAGCTGTTTTTT
-	-	TRBV30	TRBJ1-2	CAWSPITDYGYTF	TGTGCCTGGAGTCCCATCACAGATTATGGCTACACCTTC
TRBD2	-	TRBV29-1	TRBJ2-7	CSVGTSGGPYEQYF	TGCAGCGTTGGGACTAGCGGGGGGCCCTACGAGCAGTACTTC
-	-	TRBV7-9	TRBJ1-1	CASSGTVNTEAFF	TGTGCCAGCAGCGGTACAGTGAACACTGAAGCTTTCTTT
-	-	TRBV29-1	TRBJ1-5	CSVARSGNQPQHF	TGCAGCGTTGCTAGGTCGGGCAATCAGCCCCAGCATTTT
-	few	TRBV29-1	TRBJ1-2	CSVELQRARGYTF	TGCAGCGTTGAACTTCAAAGGGCTCGGGGCTACACCTTC
-	-	TRBV5-6	TRBJ2-3	CASSDPGPYTQYF	TGTGCCAGCAGCGACCCCGGGCCTTATACGCAGTATTTT
TRBD1	-	TRBV2	TRBJ1-6	CASSDNLGQENSPLHF	TGTGCCAGCAGTGACAACTTGGGACAGGAGAATTCACCCCTCCACTTT
-	-	TRBV30	TRBJ1-4	CAWSVWTAKEKLFF	TGTGCCTGGAGTGTTTGGACAGCTAAGGAAAAACTGTTTTTT
-	-	TRBV30	TRBJ1-2	CAWSVRQEASGYTF	TGTGCCTGGAGTGTACGACAGGAAGCGAGTGGCTACACCTTC
-	-	TRBV14	TRBJ2-5	CASSKEIGSRETQYF	TGTGCCAGCAGCAAAGAGATAGGTTCTAGGGAGACCCAGTACTTC
TRBD1	-	TRBV5-6	TRBJ1-4	CASSLGRWTGRNEKLFF	TGTGCCAGCAGCTTGGGACGATGGACAGGAAGAAATGAAAAACTGTTTTTT
-	-	TRBV29-1	TRBJ1-3	CSVETGSSGNTIYF	TGCAGCGTTGAAACAGGGAGTTCTGGAAACACCATATATTTT
-	-	TRBV4-3	TRBJ1-1	CASSQVRTTEAFF	TGCGCCAGCAGCCAAGTAAGAACGACTGAAGCTTTCTTT
-	-	TRBV9	TRBJ2-6	CASSAGNFPSSGANVLTF	TGTGCCAGCAGCGCTGGAAATTTTCCGAGCTCTGGGGCCAACGTCCTGACTTTC
-	-	TRBV29-1	TRBJ1-2	CSANEGGGYTF	TGCAGCGCTAACGAGGGGGGTGGCTACACCTTC
-	many	TRBV5-1	TRBJ2-5	CASSELNQETQYF	TGCGCCAGCAGCGAGTTAAACCAAGAGACCCAGTACTTC
-	few	TRBV7-2	TRBJ2-1	CASSSDLSLQFF	TGTGCCAGCAGCTCAGATCTCTCCCTACAGTTCTTC
-	many	TRBV7-2	TRBJ1-1	CASSVNTEAFF	TGTGCCAGCAGCGTTAACACTGAAGCTTTCTTT
TRBD2	-	TRBV7-2	TRBJ2-1	CASSLVAGGSYNEQFF	TGTGCCAGCAGCTTAGTCGCGGGGGGCTCCTACAATGAGCAGTTCTTC
-	-	TRBV29-1	TRBJ1-1	CSATDRVNTEAFF	TGCAGCGCCACCGACAGAGTGAACACTGAAGCTTTCTTT
-	few	TRBV7-2	TRBJ2-1	CASSLSMLNEQFF	TGTGCCAGCAGCTTGTCCATGCTAAATGAGCAGTTCTTC
-	-	TRBV29-1	TRBJ2-1	CSVARESVGNEQFF	TGCAGCGTTGCGCGGGAATCGGTGGGCAATGAGCAGTTCTTC
TRBD2	-	TRBV30	TRBJ2-1	CAYRLAREQFF	TGTGCCTACCGACTAGCGCGAGAGCAGTTCTTC
TRBD2	few	TRBV7-2	TRBJ2-7	CASSPAKRGTSYEQYF	TGTGCCAGCAGCCCCGCGAAGCGGGGGACGTCCTACGAGCAGTACTTC
-	few	TRBV13	TRBJ1-5	CASSFQGGTYSNQPQHF	TGTGCCAGCAGCTTCCAGGGAGGGACCTATAGCAATCAGCCCCAGCATTTT
-	-	TRBV5-1	TRBJ2-7	CASSFGNRVYEQYF	TGCGCCAGCAGCTTTGGAAACAGGGTCTACGAGCAGTACTTC
-	few	TRBV5-1	TRBJ1-1	CASSLVSTRGNTEAFF	TGCGCCAGCAGCTTGGTCTCCACTAGGGGAAACACTGAAGCTTTCTTT
-	-	TRBV19	TRBJ1-1	CASSAQSGPYTEAFF	TGTGCCAGTAGTGCCCAATCCGGGCCGTACACTGAAGCTTTCTTT
-	once	TRBV9	TRBJ1-2	CASSPRGTRYGYTF	TGTGCCAGCAGCCCCCGTGGGACCCGGTATGGCTACACCTTC
-	-	TRBV28	TRBJ1-5	CAGSTGYSNQPQHF	TGTGCCGGATCGACAGGATATAGCAATCAGCCCCAGCATTTT
-	-	TRBV9	TRBJ2-1	CASSLGSSHLSYNEQFF	TGTGCCAGCAGCTTGGGATCGAGCCACCTCTCCTACAATGAGCAGTTCTTC
-	-	TRBV29-1	TRBJ2-3	CSVEAGAGTDTQYF	TGCAGCGTTGAAGCAGGGGCGGGCACAGATACGCAGTATTTT
TRBD1	-	TRBV9	TRBJ1-6	CASSVSPTGGVSPLHF	TGTGCCAGCAGCGTCTCTCCGACAGGGGGAGTTTCACCCCTCCACTTT
TRBD1	many	TRBV19	TRBJ1-5	CASRQGHSNQPQHF	TGTGCCAGCAGACAGGGGCATAGCAATCAGCCCCAGCATTTT
-	-	TRBV30	TRBJ1-1	CAWRTRTGNTEAFF	TGTGCCTGGAGGACACGGACGGGTAACACTGAAGCTTTCTTT
TRBD1	-	TRBV7-2	TRBJ1-1	CASSSQTGGAVTEAFF	TGTGCCAGCAGCTCTCAGACAGGGGGCGCGGTTACTGAAGCTTTCTTT
-	-	TRBV5-1	TRBJ2-7	CASSLESSYEQYF	TGCGCCAGCAGCTTGGAGAGCTCCTACGAGCAGTACTTC
TRBD1	-	TRBV5-1	TRBJ2-1	CASSPGTANNEQFF	TGCGCCAGCAGCCCCGGGACAGCAAACAATGAGCAGTTCTTC
-	once	TRBV5-1	TRBJ1-4	CASSLGDATNEKLFF	TGCGCCAGCAGCTTGGGGGATGCAACTAATGAAAAACTGTTTTTT
TRBD1	-	TRBV2	TRBJ1-1	CASIRAGGQGWYKDNTEAFF	TGTGCCAGCATCCGGGCCGGAGGACAGGGGTGGTATAAGGATAACACTGAAGCTTTCTTT
-	few	TRBV15	TRBJ1-5	CATSRDKGFGQPQHF	TGTGCCACCAGCAGAGACAAGGGATTTGGGCAGCCCCAGCATTTT
TRBD1	once	TRBV30	TRBJ1-2	CAWSVGLRDSYGYTF	TGTGCCTGGAGTGTAGGCCTTCGGGACAGCTATGGCTACACCTTC
TRBD1	-	TRBV2	TRBJ2-6	CASTLGQSGANVLTF	TGTGCCAGCACCCTGGGACAGTCTGGGGCCAACGTCCTGACTTTC
-	-	TRBV7-3	TRBJ2-3	CASSVGGTPQGTQYF	TGTGCCAGCAGCGTCGGCGGGACCCCCCAGGGTACGCAGTATTTT
TRBD1	few	TRBV7-2	TRBJ1-1	CASSLEGANTEAFF	TGTGCCAGCAGCCTCGAGGGGGCGAACACTGAAGCTTTCTTT
-	-	TRBV10-3	TRBJ1-2	CAIWGVSGQSYGYTF	TGTGCCATTTGGGGGGTTAGTGGACAGTCCTATGGCTACACCTTC
-	-	TRBV30	TRBJ1-2	CASFDRGNYGYTF	TGTGCCTCCTTTGACCGCGGAAACTATGGCTACACCTTC
TRBD1	-	TRBV7-2	TRBJ2-6	CAISGTGGLGANVLTF	TGTGCCATTTCCGGGACAGGGGGATTAGGGGCCAACGTCCTGACTTTC
-	-	TRBV29-1	TRBJ1-6	CSVGVDRNSPLHF	TGCAGCGTTGGCGTTGACAGAAATTCACCCCTCCACTTT